A single sample is the source of the 13 T cell receptor beta chains below, sequenced in a study of OX40 agonist ivuxolimab in advanced cancers. Sequencing was performed with immunoSEQ multiplex PCR; in TCRdb, only in-frame clones are kept and a portion is missing. The sample consists of tens of thousands of clones, about 86% of them appearing once. This material consisted of CD4+ or CD8+ T cells sorted from blood, taken in a trial of the OX40 agonist ivuxolimab. The receptors were sampled from an adult with an advanced solid tumor such as melanoma, head and neck, liver or kidney cancer.

The chain carries TRBV6-5 and TRBJ1-3; D possibly corresponds to TRBD1 (5 bases). Trimming stripped 2 bases from V and 4 bases from J, with 9 bases between. The CDR3 totals 14 residues. Germline values: CDR1 MNHEY, CDR2 SVGAGI. CDR3 region: CASSYDRFGNTIYF. The CDR3 DNA is TGTGCCAGCAGTTACGACAGATTCGGAAACACCATATATTTT.

This clone was counted once. The genes are TRBV7-2 and TRBJ1-3; possibly TRBD1 for D (5 bases). The germline V gene encodes CDR1 SGHTA and CDR2 FQGNSA. The CDR3 is 13 amino acids. Trimming removed 6 bases at V and 1 base at J, with 7 bases between. Here the CDR3 reads CASSSGSGNTIYF. Written as DNA, the CDR3 is TGTGCCAGCAGTTCAGGGTCTGGAAACACCATATATTTT.

The chain uses TRBV28 and TRBJ1-1, with D possibly TRBD1 on 6 matching bases. This CDR3 region has 14 residues. V lost 6 bases to trimming and J lost 3 bases, with 14 bases between them. CDR1 and CDR2 from the germline V gene are MDHEN and SYDVKM. This chain's CDR3 is CASSRADRHTEAFF. The DNA for the CDR3 is TGTGCCAGCAGCCGTGCCGACAGGCACACTGAAGCTTTCTTT.

The chain couples TRBV19 to TRBJ1-1; a weak D match, TRBD1 (6 bases). In germline, CDR1 is LNHDA, CDR2 SQIVND (reference sequence). The ends were cut back, 3 bases at V and 2 bases at J, with 10 bases in the middle. The CDR3 extends over 14 amino acids. The CDR3 is CASSIFRGNTEAFF. CDR3 DNA sequence: TGTGCCAGTAGTATCTTCAGGGGCAACACTGAAGCTTTCTTT.

The chain links TRBV11-2 to TRBJ2-7; a possible D gene is TRBD2 (5 bases). V gave up 1 base and J gave up 7 bases, with 17 bases separating them. Per the germline V gene, CDR1 is SGHAT and CDR2 is FQNNGV. The CDR3 is made up of 15 amino acids. CDR3 loop: CASSLAIRATGEQYF. CDR3 in DNA: TGTGCCAGCAGCTTAGCTATTAGGGCCACGGGGGAGCAGTACTTC.

This clone was counted a single time. The chain employs TRBV6-6 and TRBJ1-5; D call uncertain. The germline V and J ends were trimmed by 5 bases and 0 bases, with 8 bases remaining between them. The germline V gene has CDR1 MNHNY and CDR2 SVGAGI (reference sequence). This CDR3 region has 14 residues. The CDR3 reads CASSINHSNQPQHF. In DNA form, the CDR3 reads TGTGCCAGCAGTATCAACCATAGCAATCAGCCCCAGCATTTT.

The chain couples TRBV14 to TRBJ1-2; D possibly corresponds to TRBD1 (6 bases). Trimming removed 4 bases from V and 3 bases from J, with 9 bases in between. The germline V gene encodes CDR1 SGHDN and CDR2 FVKESK. CDR3 size: 13 residues. DNA of the CDR3: TGTGCCAGCAGCCCGGACAGCGACTATGGCTACACCTTC. Translated, it gives CASSPDSDYGYTF.

The chain combines TRBV5-1 with TRBJ2-1; tentatively, D is TRBD2 (7 bases). In germline, CDR1 is SGHRS, CDR2 YFSETQ. This CDR3 has 16 amino acids. V lost 4 bases and J lost 6, with 20 bases in between. This chain's CDR3 is CASSQGTIQGVNEQFF. The CDR3, as DNA: TGCGCCAGCAGCCAGGGGACTATTCAGGGAGTCAATGAGCAGTTCTTC.

J is TRBJ2-3 and V is TRBV5-6, with 12 bases fitting TRBD1. CDR3 length equals 15 residues. Germline CDR1 reads SGHDT; CDR2 reads YYEEEE. The V segment lost 3 bases and the J segment 5 bases; nucleotides outside the gene matches: 4. CDR3 coding DNA: TGTGCCAGCAGCTGGGGACAGGGGGCAGAAGATACGCAGTATTTT. It translates to CASSWGQGAEDTQYF.

This chain connects TRBV5-6 to TRBJ1-6, with D perhaps matching TRBD1 (6 bases). The V end lost 0 bases, the J end lost 10 bases, and 11 bases lay between the germline ends. Germline lookup yields CDR1 SGHDT and CDR2 YYEEEE. The CDR3 extends over 14 amino acids. The CDR3 region is CASSLVGAGSPLHF. Written as DNA, the CDR3 is TGTGCCAGCAGCTTGGTGGGGGCAGGGTCACCCCTCCACTTT. Supplemented by reference TRBV5-6 and TRBJ1-6, the full variable domain reads DAGVTQSPTHLIKTRGQQVTLRCSPKSGHDTVSWYQQALGQGPQFIFQYYEEEERQRGNFPDRFSGHQFPNYSSELNVNALLLGDSALYLCASSLVGAGSPLHFGNGTRLTVT.

The V gene is TRBV2, the J gene TRBJ2-5; D may be TRBD1 (7 bases). The CDR3 totals 14 residues. Germline V gene lookup returns CDR1 SNHLY and CDR2 FYNNEI. Trimming left V 8 bases short and J 4 bases short, with 17 bases between. CDR3 sequence reads: CASLELQGGETQYF. DNA for the CDR3: TGTGCCAGCCTAGAACTCCAGGGGGGAGAGACCCAGTACTTC.

V gene TRBV18 combines with J gene TRBJ2-5, with 9 bases aligning to TRBD1. The CDR3 is made up of 16 amino acids. Germline loops: CDR1 KGHSH, CDR2 LQKENI. The junction had 9 bases not matched to a gene; V was cut back by 2 bases and J by 5 bases. CDR3 residues: CASSPSVGQGIETQYF. The CDR3 DNA sequence: TGTGCCAGCTCACCATCGGTAGGACAGGGGATCGAGACCCAGTACTTC.

This clone came up once. This same CDR3 is encoded by further DNA sequences in the sample. The chain links TRBV19 to TRBJ2-5; TRBD2 aligns across 14 bases. J lost 1 base, V lost 3 bases, and 1 base had no gene match. The V gene's germline CDR1 is LNHDA and CDR2 SQIVND (reference sequence). This CDR3 has 16 residues. DNA for the CDR3: TGTGCCAGTAGTATCGGGACTAGCGGGGGCCAAGAGACCCAGTACTTC. Translating it yields CASSIGTSGGQETQYF.